This is a list of T cell receptor beta chains from one sample in a study of blood T cell repertoires in COVID-19. Sequencing used immunoSEQ multiplex PCR; TCRdb keeps in-frame clones, though not all of them. The table has about 260,000 clones, about 87% seen once. The sequenced sample consisted of PBMCs or T cells enriched from blood (not recorded which). These TCRs come from a woman aged 30 to 39 with acute COVID-19. The CDR3 runs from the conserved cysteine through the conserved F or W. Each record gives: clone size, J gene, D gene, V gene, CDR3 protein, CDR3 DNA. A D gene is named only where the DNA matches it firmly. Not every row has a clone size; where given, it reads once, few, many or a size class.

NA TRBJ1-5 TRBD1 TRBV19 CASSGTGGAKPQPQHF TGTGCCAGTAGTGGTACAGGGGGCGCAAAGCCCCAGCCCCAGCATTTT
NA TRBJ1-1 NA TRBV14 CASSQDSTYTEAFF TGTGCCAGCAGCCAAGATTCGACATACACTGAAGCTTTCTTT
NA TRBJ1-5 NA TRBV7-6 CASSLTSDQPQHF TGTGCCAGCAGCTTAACCTCGGATCAGCCCCAGCATTTT
NA TRBJ2-7 NA TRBV13 CASSSSGDSSYEQYF TGTGCCAGCAGCTCCTCGGGGGACTCCTCCTACGAGCAGTACTTC
NA TRBJ2-3 NA TRBV11-2 CASSLSRFDTDTQYF TGTGCCAGCAGCCTATCTCGGTTTGACACAGATACGCAGTATTTT
NA TRBJ2-7 TRBD2 TRBV3-1/TRBV3-2 CASSPSHSGNSYEQYF TGTGCCAGCAGCCCCTCCCATAGCGGGAACTCCTACGAGCAGTACTTC
NA TRBJ2-7 NA TRBV9 CASTRGSSSYEQYF TGTGCCAGCACCCGGGGGTCGAGCTCCTACGAGCAGTACTTC
once TRBJ2-2 TRBD2 TRBV7-9 CASSPRLAGDTGELFF TGTGCCAGCAGCCCAAGACTAGCGGGAGACACCGGGGAGCTGTTTTTT
NA TRBJ1-2 NA TRBV24-1 CATSDLEDGYTF TGTGCCACCAGTGATTTAGAGGATGGCTACACCTTC
NA TRBJ2-7 NA TRBV6-2/TRBV6-3 CASSYGAAASASF TGTGCCAGCAGTTACGGCGCGGCGGCTAGCGCGAGTTTC
NA TRBJ2-7 TRBD2 TRBV7-2 CASRRGGSYEQYF TGTGCCAGCAGGCGGGGGGGTTCCTACGAGCAGTACTTC
NA TRBJ2-3 NA TRBV2 CASSGGPSQYF TGTGCCAGCAGTGGAGGGCCTTCGCAGTATTTT
NA TRBJ1-2 TRBD1 TRBV30 CAWSLQGTYGYTF TGTGCCTGGTCCTTACAGGGGACCTATGGCTACACCTTC
NA TRBJ2-7 NA TRBV11-2 CASSLVVGGAAFEQYF TGTGCCAGCAGCTTAGTAGTTGGTGGGGCAGCCTTCGAGCAGTACTTC
NA TRBJ2-1 NA TRBV28 CASSDPSQGYNEQFF TGTGCCAGCAGTGACCCATCACAGGGCTACAATGAGCAGTTCTTC
NA TRBJ1-6 TRBD1 TRBV3-1/TRBV3-2 CASSLRQGITYNSPLHF TGTGCCAGCAGCTTAAGACAGGGGATCACCTATAATTCACCCCTCCACTTT
NA TRBJ2-1 NA TRBV21-1 CASSLTGEQFF TGTGCCAGCAGCCTCACCGGTGAGCAGTTCTTC
NA TRBJ2-7 TRBD1 TRBV6-1 CASSEWDRGWVEQYF TGTGCCAGCAGTGAATGGGACAGGGGCTGGGTCGAGCAGTACTTC
NA TRBJ2-5 NA TRBV28 CASSTPDRAKETQYF TGTGCCAGCAGTACCCCCGACAGAGCGAAAGAGACCCAGTACTTC
few TRBJ1-5 TRBD1 TRBV10-3 CATGQGRNNQPQHF TGTGCCACTGGACAGGGGAGGAACAATCAGCCCCAGCATTTT
NA TRBJ2-7 TRBD1 TRBV28 CASSLDRGEQYF TGTGCCAGCAGTTTGGACAGGGGCGAGCAGTACTTC
NA TRBJ1-5 NA TRBV6-5 CASSPWGGPQHF TGTGCCAGCAGCCCATGGGGGGGGCCCCAGCATTTT
NA TRBJ2-3 TRBD2 TRBV7-2 CASSPRLAGADTQYF TGTGCCAGCAGCCCCCGACTAGCGGGAGCCGATACGCAGTATTTT
NA TRBJ1-5 TRBD1 TRBV30 CAWRIAGQGNQPQHF TGTGCCTGGAGAATTGCCGGACAGGGTAATCAGCCCCAGCATTTT
NA TRBJ1-4 NA TRBV9 CASSAHKTVATNEKLFF TGTGCCAGCAGCGCCCATAAAACTGTCGCAACTAATGAAAAACTGTTTTTT
NA TRBJ1-1 TRBD1 TRBV19 CASIKTGGPYTEAFF TGTGCCAGTATTAAGACAGGGGGCCCGTACACTGAAGCTTTCTTT
NA TRBJ2-7 TRBD1 TRBV18 CASSFGTDTSYEQYF TGTGCCAGCTCATTCGGGACAGATACATCCTACGAGCAGTACTTC
once TRBJ2-1 NA TRBV27 CASSPITRPNEQFF TGTGCCAGCAGCCCAATTACTAGACCCAATGAGCAGTTCTTC
NA TRBJ2-1 TRBD1 TRBV27 CASSLWAGGWEQFF TGTGCCAGCAGTTTATGGGCAGGGGGCTGGGAGCAGTTCTTC
NA TRBJ1-5 NA TRBV2 CASSEGSEDQPQHF TGTGCCAGCAGTGAAGGGTCTGAGGATCAGCCCCAGCATTTT
NA TRBJ2-3 TRBD2 TRBV4-3 CASSPGLAITDTQYF TGCGCCAGCAGCCCGGGACTAGCAATCACAGATACGCAGTATTTT
NA TRBJ2-1 NA TRBV28 CASSSEFPSYNEQFF TGTGCCAGCAGTTCCGAGTTCCCCTCCTACAATGAGCAGTTCTTC
NA TRBJ2-1 NA TRBV7-3 CASSYEGGQAYNEQFF TGTGCCAGCAGCTATGAAGGGGGACAAGCCTACAATGAGCAGTTCTTC
NA TRBJ2-2 NA TRBV18 CASSHYTGELFF TGTGCCAGCTCCCACTACACCGGGGAGCTGTTTTTT
NA TRBJ2-3 TRBD1 TRBV10-2 CASSGGQGGVTDTQYF TGCGCCAGCAGTGGCGGACAGGGGGGGGTCACAGATACGCAGTATTTT
NA TRBJ2-1 TRBD1 TRBV7-3 CASSLTGAGGLNEQFF TGTGCCAGCAGCCTAACAGGGGCAGGGGGCCTGAATGAGCAGTTCTTC
few TRBJ1-2 NA TRBV24-1 CATSDTLENYGYTF TGTGCCACCAGTGATACCCTAGAGAACTATGGCTACACCTTC
NA TRBJ1-1 NA TRBV28 CASSLLLRVNTEAFF TGTGCCAGCAGTTTGCTCCTCAGGGTGAACACTGAAGCTTTCTTT
NA TRBJ1-2 NA TRBV7-8 CASSPSGRGLYGYTF TGTGCCAGCAGCCCTAGTGGGCGGGGGCTTTATGGCTACACCTTC
NA TRBJ2-7 TRBD2 TRBV28 CASSSGGGAMTYEQYF TGTGCCAGTTCCTCAGGCGGGGGAGCCATGACCTACGAGCAGTACTTC
NA TRBJ1-5 NA TRBV6-1 CASSEMANNQPQHF TGTGCCAGCAGTGAAATGGCAAACAATCAGCCCCAGCATTTT
NA TRBJ2-5 TRBD2 TRBV30 CAWASGVYQETQYF TGTGCCTGGGCTAGCGGGGTGTACCAAGAGACCCAGTACTTC
NA TRBJ2-1 TRBD1 TRBV19 CASSTTTGAKNEQFF TGTGCCAGTAGTACGACGACAGGGGCAAAGAATGAGCAGTTCTTC
NA TRBJ2-1 TRBD2 TRBV27 CASRSGSGSWTGEQFF TGTGCCAGCAGGTCGGGTAGCGGGAGTTGGACGGGTGAGCAGTTCTTC
NA TRBJ2-5 TRBD1 TRBV5-1 CASSWDRGETQYF TGCGCCAGCAGCTGGGACAGGGGAGAGACCCAGTACTTC
once TRBJ1-2 NA TRBV14 CASSHGENYGYTF TGTGCCAGCAGCCACGGAGAGAACTATGGCTACACCTTC
NA TRBJ1-5 NA TRBV4-1 CASSQDPSPQHF TGCGCCAGCAGCCAAGATCCGTCGCCCCAGCATTTT
NA TRBJ2-5 NA TRBV7-6 CASSLVAGSGETQYF TGTGCCAGCAGCTTAGTGGCCGGGTCAGGGGAGACCCAGTACTTC
NA TRBJ1-5 NA TRBV19 CASSIVGIRGSQPQHF TGTGCCAGTAGTATAGTAGGGATCAGAGGGAGTCAGCCCCAGCATTTT